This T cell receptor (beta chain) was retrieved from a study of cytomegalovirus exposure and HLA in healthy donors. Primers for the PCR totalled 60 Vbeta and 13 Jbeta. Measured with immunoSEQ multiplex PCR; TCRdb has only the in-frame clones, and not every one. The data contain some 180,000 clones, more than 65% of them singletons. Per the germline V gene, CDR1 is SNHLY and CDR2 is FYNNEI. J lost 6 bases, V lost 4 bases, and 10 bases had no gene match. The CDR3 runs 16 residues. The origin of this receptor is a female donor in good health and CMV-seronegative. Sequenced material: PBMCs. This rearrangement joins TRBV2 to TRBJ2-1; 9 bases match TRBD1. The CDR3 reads CASSGTGELWVNEQFF. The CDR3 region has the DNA TGTGCCAGCAGTGGGACAGGGGAGTTGTGGGTCAATGAGCAGTTCTTC.